These 16 T cell receptor beta chains originate from one sample sequenced in a study of control samples from healthy donors and cancer patients. Sequencing was performed with immunoSEQ multiplex PCR; in TCRdb, only in-frame clones are kept and a portion is missing. This sample yields 80,000 or so clones, of which around 92% are seen a single time; about 16% belongs to the top ten. The sample taken for sequencing was blood. The receptors originated from a man in his fifties or sixties in good health.

The chain is built from TRBV7-9 and TRBJ1-1, with D unresolved. Germline CDR1 is SEHNR and CDR2 is FQNEAQ (reference sequence). The CDR3 has 13 residues. V was trimmed by 5 bases and J by 4 bases, leaving 11 bases between them. The CDR3 protein is CASSHASLTEAFF. The CDR3 nucleotides read TGTGCCAGCAGCCATGCCAGCCTCACTGAAGCTTTCTTT.

V is TRBV3-1 (or the pseudogene TRBV3-2) and J is TRBJ1-1; TRBD1 aligns across 7 bases. This CDR3 has 14 amino acids. Trimming removed 5 bases from V and 1 base from J; junction bases left unmatched: 4. Germline V lookup: CDR1 LGHDT, CDR2 YNNKEL (reference sequence). For the CDR3, the DNA is TGTGCCAGCAGCACCCAGGGGGGGAACACTGAAGCTTTCTTT. Protein sequence: CASSTQGGNTEAFF.

This clone occurred once. V is TRBV18 and J is TRBJ2-1; 7 nucleotides line up with TRBD2. With V trimmed by 6 bases and J by 0 bases, 5 bases remained unmatched. CDR3 size: 15 residues. The germline V gene has CDR1 KGHSH and CDR2 LQKENI. CDR3 bases: TGTGCCAGCTCCCGAACTAGCGACTCCTACAATGAGCAGTTCTTC. Translated: CASSRTSDSYNEQFF.

This clone occurred a few times. V gene TRBV19 combines with J gene TRBJ1-1; the D is unclear. Trimming removed 1 base at V and 4 bases at J, with 10 bases between. CDR1 is LNHDA, CDR2 SQIVND, per germline (reference sequence). This CDR3 has 14 amino acids. The CDR3: CASSIAARSTEAFF. For the CDR3, the DNA is TGTGCCAGTAGTATAGCCGCAAGGAGCACTGAAGCTTTCTTT.

In nucleotides, the CDR3 is TGTGCCGGTCGCCCAACCGGGGGCGACCGCAATGAGCAGTTCTTC. As protein: CAGRPTGGDRNEQFF. This sequence joins TRBV5-8 and TRBJ2-1; tentatively, D is TRBD1 or TRBD2 (6 bases each). The ends were cut back, 10 bases at V and 6 bases at J, with 23 bases in the middle. The CDR3 covers 15 residues. Germline CDR1 is SGHTS and CDR2 is YDEGEE.

The V call is TRBV7-2, the J call TRBJ1-2, with 7 bases aligning to TRBD1. With V trimmed by 5 bases and J by 4 bases, 10 bases remained unmatched. The CDR3 length is 15 residues. Germline CDR1 SGHTA, CDR2 FQGNSA. The CDR3 bases are TGTGCCAGCAGCGCTAGGGGGCGGGGTGGCTATGGCTACACCTTC. The encoded protein is CASSARGRGGYGYTF.

This chain connects TRBV30 to TRBJ2-7, with TRBD1 matching 7 bases. J gave up 3 bases and V 5 bases, and 4 bases lay outside the gene matches. The V gene's germline CDR1 is GTSNPN and CDR2 SVGIG (reference sequence). This CDR3 region has 12 residues. The CDR3 nucleotides read TGTGCCTGGTTGACAGGGAACTACGAGCAGTACTTC. Its translation: CAWLTGNYEQYF.

This sequence joins TRBV5-1 and TRBJ1-4; D call uncertain. Germline V gene sequence: CDR1 SGHRS, CDR2 YFSETQ. V lost 0 bases and J lost 8, with 8 bases in between. This CDR3 spans 13 amino acids. CDR3 DNA: TGCGCCAGCAGCTTGGGACCAGAGGAAAAACTGTTTTTT. Encoded protein: CASSLGPEEKLFF.

This clone occurred once. This chain connects TRBV6-5 to TRBJ2-5; D is unclear. Germline V gene data show CDR1 as MNHEY and CDR2 as SVGAGI. V was trimmed by 6 bases and J by 3 bases, leaving 2 bases between them. CDR3 length: 10 residues. CDR3 nucleotides: TGTGCCAGCAGGGAAGAGACCCAGTACTTC. It yields the protein CASREETQYF.

The chain couples TRBV6-1 to TRBJ1-4; D is possibly TRBD1 (6 bases). The germline gives CDR1 MNHNS, CDR2 SASEGT. The CDR3 length is 14 residues. V gave up 2 bases and J gave up 8 bases, with 12 bases separating them. The CDR3: CASSETDRSEKLFF. Written as DNA, the CDR3 is TGTGCCAGCAGTGAAACAGACAGGTCGGAAAAACTGTTTTTT.

J is TRBJ1-2 and V is TRBV6-1, with D possibly TRBD1 on 5 matching bases. V was trimmed by 2 bases and J by 9 bases, leaving 16 bases between them. The CDR3 consists of 14 residues. CDR1 is MNHNS, CDR2 SASEGT, per germline. CDR3 nucleotides: TGTGCCAGCAGTGAAATATGGCAGGGAGTAAGCTACACCTTC. This codes for CASSEIWQGVSYTF.

In its sample, this clone was seen once. V usage is TRBV3-1 (or the pseudogene TRBV3-2) and J usage is TRBJ1-4; D possibly corresponds to TRBD1 (6 bases). The CDR3 runs 14 residues. Germline V gene sequence: CDR1 LGHDT, CDR2 YNNKEL (reference sequence). Deletions cut 1 base from V and 8 bases from J, with 11 bases between. The CDR3 bases are TGTGCCAGCAGCCAAGTTGGGGGCCGAGAAAAACTGTTTTTT. Amino acid sequence: CASSQVGGREKLFF.

This chain links TRBV7-8 with TRBJ1-2; no clear D. V was cut by 1 base and J by 8 bases, with 5 bases left in between. Germline V gene sequence: CDR1 SGHVS, CDR2 FQNEAQ. This CDR3 comprises 11 residues. The CDR3 spells CASSLGGGYTF. CDR3 bases: TGTGCCAGCAGCTTAGGGGGAGGCTACACCTTC.

Of note for this clone: The junction departs from the called germline gene at one end, perhaps through a read error. This chain uses TRBV24-1 with TRBJ1-3; no clear D gene. The CDR3 is made up of 15 amino acids. Germline CDR1 reads KGHDR; CDR2 reads SFDVKD. The CDR3 region has the DNA TGTGCCACCAGCGATTCGGCGGGCCTCGGAAACACCATATATTTT. It encodes CATSDSAGLGNTIYF.

V usage is TRBV1 and J usage is TRBJ1-4; the table's TRBD1 call for D was not verified on the DNA. TRBV1 is a listed pseudogene. The CDR3 covers 15 residues. The CDR3: CTSSQDEGIGGKLFF. CDR3 coding DNA: TGCACCAGCAGCCAAGATGAAGGTATAGGGGGAAAACTGTTTTTT.

The chain uses TRBV19 and TRBJ1-5; TRBD1 agrees at 7 bases. CDR1 and CDR2 (germline): LNHDA, SQIVND (reference sequence). V lost 5 bases to trimming and J lost 6 bases; unmatched junction nucleotides: 10. This CDR3 has 15 amino acids. The CDR3 is CASSVRQGGGQPQHF. The CDR3 DNA reads TGTGCCAGTAGTGTCCGACAGGGCGGAGGTCAGCCCCAGCATTTT.